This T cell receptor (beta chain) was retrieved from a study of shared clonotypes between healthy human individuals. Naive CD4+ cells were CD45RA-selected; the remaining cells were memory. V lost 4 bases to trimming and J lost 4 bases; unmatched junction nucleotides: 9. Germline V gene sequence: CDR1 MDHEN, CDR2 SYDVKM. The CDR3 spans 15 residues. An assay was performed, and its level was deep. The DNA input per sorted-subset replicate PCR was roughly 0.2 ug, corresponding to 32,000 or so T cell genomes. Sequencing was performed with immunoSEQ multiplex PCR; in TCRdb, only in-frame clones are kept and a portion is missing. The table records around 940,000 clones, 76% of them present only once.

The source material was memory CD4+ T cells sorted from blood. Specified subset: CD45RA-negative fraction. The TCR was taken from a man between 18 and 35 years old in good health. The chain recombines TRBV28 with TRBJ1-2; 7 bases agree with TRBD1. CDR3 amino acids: CASSSGQATGYGYTF. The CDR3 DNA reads TGTGCCAGCAGTTCTGGACAGGCCACAGGCTATGGCTACACCTTC.